This paragraph reports one TCR beta chain. V trimming: 4 bases; J trimming: 4 bases; junction bases outside the gene matches: 14. Germline values: CDR1 SGHRS, CDR2 YFSETQ. This CDR3 comprises 17 residues. The sample comes from a study of patients and donors after allogeneic stem cell transplantation. TCRdb re-called the RT-PCR reads with MiXCR, one entry per CDR3 protein. This table holds roughly 960,000 distinct CDR3 sequences, more than 15% found once. V is TRBV5-1 and J is TRBJ1-1, with TRBD1 matching over 9 bases. This clonotype originated in a human donor who was either an allogeneic HSCT recipient or a stem cell or donor lymphocyte infusion donor (not recorded which). It is not recorded whose cells these are; they may come from a transplant donor. Sequencing used blood, either unsorted or a sorted T cell fraction (not recorded which). CDR3 nucleotides: TGCGCCAGCAGCCGTGGCTACAGGGGGCGCGAGAGCACTGAAGCTTTCTTT. This codes for CASSRGYRGRESTEAFF. Full variable domain (rest looked up from reference TRBV5-1 and TRBJ1-1): KAGVTQTPRYLIKTRGQQVTLSCSPISGHRSVSWYQQTPGQGLQFLFEYFSETQRNKGNFPGRFSGRQFSNSRSEMNVSTLELGDSALYLCASSRGYRGRESTEAFFGQGTRLTVV.